Presented here are 9 T cell receptor beta chains from one specimen sequenced in a study of cytomegalovirus exposure and HLA in healthy donors. PCR was performed using 60 Vbeta and 13 Jbeta primers. Here immunoSEQ multiplex PCR was the method, and the copy in TCRdb shows in-frame clones only, minus some. In the table there are some 150,000 clones, roughly three quarters of which are singletons. The sequenced material came from PBMCs. These receptor sequences come from a man in his fifties or sixties in good health and CMV-seronegative.

The rearrangement uses TRBV25-1 and TRBJ2-6, with 8 bases fitting TRBD1. The CDR3 extends over 17 amino acids. Per the germline V gene, CDR1 is MGHDK and CDR2 is SYGVNS. Unmatched junction bases numbered 8, after V lost 7 bases and J lost 0 bases. The CDR3 sequence: CASNLDRASSGANVLTF. CDR3 nucleotides: TGTGCCAGCAACCTGGACAGGGCAAGCTCTGGGGCCAACGTCCTGACTTTC.

The V call is TRBV9, the J call TRBJ1-5; D not resolved. The CDR3 extends over 14 amino acids. The V gene lost 2 bases and the J gene lost 1 base, with 7 bases spanning the gap. Germline lookup yields CDR1 SGDLS and CDR2 YYNGEE. The CDR3 is CASSVSASNQPQHF. DNA of the CDR3: TGTGCCAGCAGCGTCTCCGCGAGCAATCAGCCCCAGCATTTT.

J is TRBJ2-3 and V is TRBV10-3, with D perhaps TRBD1 (6 bases). V was clipped by 11 bases and J by 2 bases, with 23 bases between them. The germline V gene has CDR1 ENHRY and CDR2 SYGVKD. The CDR3 has 16 amino acids. Written as DNA, the CDR3 is TGTGCCCTACGGGGCAGGGGAAGTGTCTTCACAGATACGCAGTATTTT. The encoded protein is CALRGRGSVFTDTQYF.

This chain links TRBV6-1 with TRBJ2-3; 9 nucleotides match TRBD1. The CDR3 loop spans 15 amino acids. Germline V CDR1 and CDR2: MNHNS, SASEGT. Trimming at V came to 5 bases and at J to 6 bases, leaving 9 bases not matched to a gene. CDR3 coding DNA: TGTGCCAGCAGTTTCGGGACAGGGAGGGCCGATACGCAGTATTTT. Translated, it gives CASSFGTGRADTQYF.

The gene calls are TRBV7-2 and TRBJ2-6; 9 bases are shared with TRBD1. The ends lost 6 bases at V and 0 bases at J; junction bases unmatched: 9. The CDR3 covers 18 residues. Germline values: CDR1 SGHTA, CDR2 FQGNSA. CDR3 sequence (DNA): TGTGCCAGCAGGTTACCGGGACAGGGTTACTCTGGGGCCAACGTCCTGACTTTC. The encoded protein is CASRLPGQGYSGANVLTF. Full variable domain (missing parts from reference TRBV7-2 and TRBJ2-6): GAGVSQSPSNKVTEKGKDVELRCDPISGHTALYWYRQSLGQGLEFLIYFQGNSAPDKSGLPSDRFSAERTGGSVSTLTIQRTQQEDSAVYLCASRLPGQGYSGANVLTFGAGSRLTVL.

V gene TRBV7-6 combines with J gene TRBJ2-3; TRBD2 is a possible D gene (6 bases). There are 14 residues in the CDR3. CDR1 SGHVS and CDR2 FNYEAQ come from the germline V gene. Between the trimmed V and J ends, which lost 1 base and 6 bases, there was a span of 11 bases. The CDR3 DNA reads as TGTGCCAGCAGCTTAGTACTTCGGGGGGATACGCAGTATTTT. Its protein is CASSLVLRGDTQYF. The entire variable domain, with the rest obtained from reference TRBV7-6 and TRBJ2-3, is as follows: GAGVSQSPRYKVTKRGQDVALRCDPISGHVSLYWYRQALGQGPEFLTYFNYEAQQDKSGLPNDRFSAERPEGSISTLTIQRTEQRDSAMYRCASSLVLRGDTQYFGPGTRLTVL.

The chain carries TRBV2 and TRBJ2-3; 9 positions agree with TRBD2. After removal of 3 bases from V and 4 bases from J, the junction contained 2 bases not matched to a gene. This CDR3 is built from 14 residues. Per germline, CDR1 SNHLY and CDR2 FYNNEI. The CDR3 loop is CASSEGLAADTQYF. The CDR3 DNA sequence: TGTGCCAGCAGTGAGGGACTAGCAGCAGATACGCAGTATTTT.

V gene TRBV11-3 combines with J gene TRBJ2-7, with TRBD1 matching 10 bases. After removal of 3 bases from V and 7 bases from J, the junction contained 24 bases not matched to a gene. The CDR3 runs 20 residues. Per germline, CDR1 SGHNT and CDR2 YENEEA. This CDR3 is CASSFYPGQGISLPKGEQYF. The CDR3 nucleotides read TGTGCCAGCAGCTTCTACCCGGGACAGGGGATTAGTCTCCCCAAGGGGGAGCAGTACTTC.

The rearrangement joins TRBV27 to TRBJ2-1; D possibly corresponds to TRBD1 (5 bases). This CDR3 has 13 residues. Germline CDR1 MNHEY, CDR2 SMNVEV (reference sequence). Trimming cost V 7 bases and J 4 bases, with 11 bases left between them. The CDR3: CASKYTGYNEQFF. CDR3 sequence (DNA): TGTGCCAGCAAATATACAGGTTACAATGAGCAGTTCTTC.